This T cell receptor (beta chain) was retrieved from a study of CD8+ T cells in alopecia areata. Overall study results and limits: Scalp samples also yield sequences from resident alphabeta T cells of normal skin. Lesional scalp, notably in alopecia totalis/universalis, had clonality above that of normal scalp.

On this clone: Its target is unknown. The listed genes are named as in mouse. The read ends 4 residues shy of where the CDR3 ends; the end is completed using the germline J gene.

The trim removed 2 bases at V and 0 bases at J, leaving 5 bases unmatched. The germline V gene has CDR1 NNHDY and CDR2 SYVADS. CDR3 length: 18 residues. Sequencing relied on a cDNA template that was reverse transcribed from extracted RNA. TCRdb keeps only in-frame clones here, not all; method: immunoSEQ multiplex PCR. The specimen has roughly 110,000 clones, none found just once. The origin of this receptor is a C3H/HeJ mouse with alopecia areata. This strain's MHC haplotype is H2-k. The chain recombines TRBV13-3 with TRBJ1-4, with 12 bases identical to TRBD1. The sequencing sample was made of lesional skin. CDR3 protein: CASSEGTGGLFSNERLFF. The covered CDR3 bases are TGTGCCAGCAGTGAGGGGACAGGGGGCCTCTTTTCCAACGAA. The complete variable domain, with remaining parts taken from reference TRBV13-3 and TRBJ1-4, reads EAAVTQSPRSKVAVTGGKVTLSCHQTNNHDYMYWYRQDTGHGLRLIHYSYVADSTEKGDIPDGYKASRPSQENFSLILELASLSQTAVYFCASSEGTGGLFSNERLFFGHGTKLSVL.